This T cell receptor (beta chain) stems from a study of blood T cell repertoires in COVID-19. Method: immunoSEQ multiplex PCR; TCRdb's copy keeps in-frame clones and lacks some. Of about 300,000 clones listed, approximately 84% were seen once; the top ten hold about 4.6%. Donors in Cohort 3 counted as recovered after two negative PCRs, clearance, or symptom resolution. The V gene's germline CDR1 is GTSNPN and CDR2 SVGIG (reference sequence). The V end lost 1 base, the J end lost 1 base, and 7 bases lay between the germline ends. The CDR3 is made up of 13 amino acids. The table lists this clone with a count of one.

The origin of this receptor is a man aged 25-45 years who had recovered from COVID-19. The rearrangement links TRBV30 to TRBJ2-5, with unresolved D. Material: PBMCs or T cells enriched from blood (not recorded which). CDR3 residues: CAWSGYIQETQYF. The DNA of the CDR3 is TGTGCCTGGAGTGGTTACATCCAAGAGACCCAGTACTTC.